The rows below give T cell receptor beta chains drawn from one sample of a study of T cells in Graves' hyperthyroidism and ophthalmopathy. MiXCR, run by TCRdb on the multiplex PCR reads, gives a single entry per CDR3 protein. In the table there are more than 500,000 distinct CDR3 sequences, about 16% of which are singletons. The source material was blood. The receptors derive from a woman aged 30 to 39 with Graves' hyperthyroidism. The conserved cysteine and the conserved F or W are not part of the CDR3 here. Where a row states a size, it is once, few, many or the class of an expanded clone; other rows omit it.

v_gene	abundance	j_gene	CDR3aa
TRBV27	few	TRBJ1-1	ASSLAGGPVDTEAF
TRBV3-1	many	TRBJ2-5	ASSDRGLETQY
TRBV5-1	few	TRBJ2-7	ASSLAGGPVDEQY
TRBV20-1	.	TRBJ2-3	SARLAGAYTQY
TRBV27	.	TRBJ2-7	ASSLFMGYEQY
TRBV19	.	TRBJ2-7	ASSMGQGAVYEQY
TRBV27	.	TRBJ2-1	ASSYGTGIYNEQF
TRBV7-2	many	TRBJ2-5	ASSLAGLAGGIFMETQY
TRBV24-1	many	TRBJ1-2	ATSETAHGYT
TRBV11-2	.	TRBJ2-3	ASSPGGGFFDTQY
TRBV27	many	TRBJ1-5	ASSLRGSNQPQH
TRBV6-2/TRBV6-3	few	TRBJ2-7	ASSSSSEQY
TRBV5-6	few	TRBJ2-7	ASSLNSYYEQY
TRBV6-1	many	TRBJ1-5	ASSVTNYSNQPQH
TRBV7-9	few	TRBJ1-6	ASSRTWDRDQPRSPLH
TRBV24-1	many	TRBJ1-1	ATSERGGGTEAF
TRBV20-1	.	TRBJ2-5	SARDTSLQETQY